The 10 T cell receptor beta chains in this list originate from one sample, sequenced in a study of cytomegalovirus exposure and HLA in healthy donors. The PCR was carried out with 60 Vbeta primers and 13 Jbeta primers. Profiling relied on immunoSEQ multiplex PCR, and the TCRdb table lists in-frame clones only, not all of them. The sample lists about 200,000 clones, 55% to 75% occurring once. Sequenced material: PBMCs. The source is a man between 35 and 55 years old in good health and CMV-seropositive.

The chain joins TRBV7-7 to TRBJ2-2, with D tentatively TRBD2 (6 bases). Per the germline V gene, CDR1 is SSHAT and CDR2 is FNYEAQ (reference sequence). Deletions cut 6 bases from V and 1 base from J, with 12 bases between. CDR3 length equals 15 residues. CDR3 nucleotide sequence: TGTGCCAGCAGTCTGGGGCGGGGGAACACCGGGGAGCTGTTTTTT. It codes for CASSLGRGNTGELFF.

The rearrangement joins TRBV18 to TRBJ2-1, with 11 positions matching TRBD2. Germline V gives CDR1 KGHSH, CDR2 LQKENI. This CDR3 is 16 amino acids long. V lost 1 base and J lost 3; bases outside the gene matches: 2. The CDR3 is CASSPLSGGDYNEQFF. The CDR3 DNA follows: TGTGCCAGCTCACCACTTAGCGGGGGGGACTACAATGAGCAGTTCTTC.

The chain joins TRBV6-1 to TRBJ1-2; TRBD1 aligns across 7 bases. There are 15 residues in the CDR3. The V gene end was trimmed by 5 bases and the J gene end by 8 bases; junction bases not matched to a gene: 14. The germline V gene encodes CDR1 MNHNS and CDR2 SASEGT. CDR3 coding DNA: TGTGCCAGCAGTTGGACGGCAACAGGGGACCTAGGCTACACCTTC. This encodes CASSWTATGDLGYTF.

This sequence joins TRBV5-6 and TRBJ1-5; TRBD1 agrees at 10 bases. The V gene end was trimmed by 3 bases and the J gene end by 2 bases; junction bases not matched to a gene: 2. Germline-derived CDR1 and CDR2 are SGHDT and YYEEEE. CDR3 length equals 15 residues. CDR3 in amino acids: CASSYGTGGNQPQHF. As DNA, the CDR3 is TGTGCCAGCAGCTACGGGACAGGGGGCAATCAGCCCCAGCATTTT.

Worth noting for this clone: Mismatch with germline at one junction end may stem from a read error. CDR3 nucleotides: TGTTCCAGCAGCCCGACACCTGGAGGGAACACTGAAGCTTTCTTT. Translated, it gives CSSSPTPGGNTEAFF. This chain joins TRBV7-9 and TRBJ1-1; D remains unclear. Germline V gene lookup returns CDR1 SEHNR and CDR2 FQNEAQ (reference sequence). The CDR3 spans 15 residues.

The genes are TRBV9 and TRBJ2-1; D may be TRBD1 (5 bases). Germline CDR1 reads SGDLS; CDR2 reads YYNGEE. Trimming stripped 0 bases from V and 4 bases from J, with 11 bases between. The CDR3 has 15 amino acids. CDR3 coding DNA: TGTGCCAGCAGCGTAGGCGACAGTCTTTACAATGAGCAGTTCTTC. Translation: CASSVGDSLYNEQFF.

The chain couples TRBV5-1 to TRBJ1-1; D remains ambiguous. This CDR3 is 13 amino acids long. Per germline, CDR1 SGHRS and CDR2 YFSETQ. V was shortened by 2 bases and J by 0 bases, with 5 bases between the two germline ends. The CDR3 DNA reads as TGCGCCAGCAGCTTTTTATTGAACACTGAAGCTTTCTTT. Its protein is CASSFLLNTEAFF.

The chain combines TRBV6-1 with TRBJ1-1; the D gene is possibly TRBD1 (5 bases). Germline loops: CDR1 MNHNS, CDR2 SASEGT. There are 15 residues in the CDR3. The V end was cut by 4 bases, the J end by 6 bases, with 18 bases between. CDR3 protein: CASSGGGYRGAEAFF. In DNA form, the CDR3 reads TGTGCCAGCAGTGGGGGAGGGTACCGGGGGGCTGAAGCTTTCTTT.

The V and J genes are TRBV27 and TRBJ2-7, with D possibly being TRBD2 (5 bases). The CDR3 runs to 15 residues. Trimming took 5 bases from V and 5 from J, leaving 19 bases between them. Germline V CDR1 and CDR2: MNHEY, SMNVEV (reference sequence). The CDR3 coding sequence is TGTGCCAGCAGTATCACTGGACCTACCGGGGACGAGCAGTACTTC. Its protein is CASSITGPTGDEQYF.

Only a few counts were recorded for this clone. This sequence joins TRBV2 and TRBJ1-5, with unresolved D. The CDR3 length is 12 residues. Trimming stripped 4 bases from V and 5 bases from J, with 6 bases between. Germline V lookup: CDR1 SNHLY, CDR2 FYNNEI. DNA for the CDR3: TGTGCCAGCAGTGTTGCGGATCAGCCCCAGCATTTT. Its translation is CASSVADQPQHF.